This T cell receptor (beta chain) was sequenced during a study of OX40 agonist ivuxolimab in advanced cancers. About the study: Ivuxolimab, an agonistic anti-OX40 (CD134) antibody, was given to patients.

Some clones are missing from TCRdb's copy, which holds only in-frame ones; the method was immunoSEQ multiplex PCR. The sample yields roughly 25,000 clones, 70% to 90% seen once. The CDR3 loop spans 15 amino acids. V dropped 5 bases and J dropped 4 bases, with 17 bases sitting between them. In germline, CDR1 is MNHNY, CDR2 SVGAGI (reference sequence). Peripheral blood came from all dose cohorts at three timepoints. General study points: CD4+ and CD8+ T cells in blood underwent clonal expansion by week 6 at 0.1 to 3.0 mg/kg. Patients who responded partially at 0.1-3.0 mg/kg showed clonal expansion ranking among the lowest.

Turning to this clone: What it binds is unknown.

Source: CD4+ or CD8+ T cells sorted from blood, taken in a trial of the OX40 agonist ivuxolimab. The V and J genes are TRBV6-6 and TRBJ1-2; D might be TRBD1 (5 bases). The source is an adult with an advanced solid tumor such as melanoma, head and neck, liver or kidney cancer. In DNA form, the CDR3 reads TGTGCCAGCAGTCCTGCCCTCGGGACTTCCTATGGCTACACCTTC. This translates into CASSPALGTSYGYTF.